This T cell receptor beta chain was sequenced in a study of CD8+ T cells in alopecia areata. Findings and caveats of the study: Clonality in lesional scalp, especially alopecia totalis/universalis, exceeded that of normal scalp.

Reverse transcription of extracted RNA yielded cDNA, which provided the sequencing template. Method: immunoSEQ multiplex PCR; TCRdb's copy keeps in-frame clones and lacks some. This sample carries about 150,000 clones, 55% to 65% of them seen once, and the ten largest clones take over 4%. This clone has just a few counts. What it binds is not known. V dropped 4 bases and J dropped 7 bases, with 8 bases sitting between them. The CDR3 runs to 12 residues. Germline V CDR1 and CDR2: ENHRY, SYGVKD. This clonotype was obtained from a human donor in good health. The rearrangement joins TRBV10-3 to TRBJ2-1, with D perhaps matching TRBD1 (7 bases). Sequencing input: CD4+ T cells sorted from blood. CDR3 region: CAISAGGNEQFF. The CDR3, as DNA: TGTGCCATCAGTGCAGGGGGGAATGAGCAGTTCTTC.